These 10 T cell receptor beta chains were all obtained from the same sample, sequenced in a study of T cell responses to AZD1222 COVID-19 vaccine. TCRdb keeps only in-frame clones here, not all; method: immunoSEQ multiplex PCR. Seen here are about 34,000 clones, less than 90% observed once, and the top ten hold 5.5% to 8%. This sample comprised peripheral blood, obtained on day 0 of AZD1222 vaccination. These receptor sequences come from an adult in good health.

The chain carries TRBV19 and TRBJ1-1; D not resolved. Germline CDR1 and CDR2: LNHDA and SQIVND (reference sequence). The CDR3 spans 14 residues. Deletions cut 3 bases from V and 4 bases from J, with 12 bases between. CDR3 loop: CASSIGWLGTEAFF. CDR3 DNA sequence: TGTGCCAGTAGTATCGGGTGGCTCGGCACTGAAGCTTTCTTT.

V is TRBV4-1 and J is TRBJ1-5, with 10 bases aligning to TRBD1. The CDR3 is 18 residues long. Germline-derived CDR1 and CDR2 are MGHRA and YSYEKL. V dropped 2 bases and J dropped 2; count of bases not matched to a gene: 9. DNA for the CDR3: TGCGCCAGCAGCCAACCCAGACAGGGGGCTTGGGGCAATCAGCCCCAGCATTTT. Translated: CASSQPRQGAWGNQPQHF.

V usage is TRBV6-6 and J usage is TRBJ2-2; 8 nucleotides agree with TRBD2. The CDR3 is 14 residues long. The J segment lost 5 bases and the V segment lost 4 bases, leaving 3 bases of the junction unmatched. In germline, CDR1 is MNHNY, CDR2 SVGAGI (reference sequence). CDR3 in DNA: TGTGCCAGCAGTTTCGGGGGGGCGACCGGGGAGCTGTTTTTT. This gives the protein CASSFGGATGELFF.

The genes are TRBV6-1 and TRBJ2-5, with D unclear. CDR1 is MNHNS, CDR2 SASEGT, per germline. Between the trimmed V and J ends, which lost 2 bases and 2 bases, there was a span of 9 bases. The CDR3 has 14 residues. The CDR3: CASSEIVGQETQYF. CDR3 in DNA: TGTGCCAGCAGTGAAATAGTGGGACAAGAGACCCAGTACTTC.

The chain combines TRBV7-9 with TRBJ1-4; the D gene is possibly TRBD1 (5 bases). V lost 8 bases to trimming and J lost 4 bases, with 14 bases between them. Per the germline V gene, CDR1 is SEHNR and CDR2 is FQNEAQ (reference sequence). The CDR3 sequence is 14 residues long. This chain's CDR3 is CASGQDTYNEKLFF. The DNA for the CDR3 is TGTGCCAGCGGCCAGGACACCTATAATGAAAAACTGTTTTTT.

Here the CDR3 reads CASSLGPQRTPLREQFF. CDR3 coding DNA: TGCGCCAGCAGCTTGGGACCTCAGAGGACTCCCCTCCGGGAGCAGTTCTTC. This rearrangement joins TRBV5-1 to TRBJ2-1; possibly TRBD2 for D (5 bases). V lost 0 bases, J lost 10 bases, and 23 bases lay in between. The germline gives CDR1 SGHRS, CDR2 YFSETQ. CDR3 length equals 17 residues.

CDR3 sequence reads: CASSRQGNTEAFF. The DNA of the CDR3 is TGTGCCAGTAGTAGACAGGGTAACACTGAAGCTTTCTTT. The chain uses TRBV19 and TRBJ1-1; 7 bases map to TRBD1. The CDR3 sequence is 13 residues long. Trimming took 4 bases from V and 2 from J; bases not matched to a gene: 1. Per the germline V gene, CDR1 is LNHDA and CDR2 is SQIVND (reference sequence).

V is TRBV5-5 and J is TRBJ1-1; no reliable D call. Germline CDR1 and CDR2: SGHKS and YYEKEE (reference sequence). The CDR3 totals 14 residues. V shed 3 bases and J shed 0 bases, with 9 bases lying between them. Here the CDR3 reads CASSSSGMNTEAFF. The DNA for the CDR3 is TGTGCCAGCAGCTCCTCGGGCATGAACACTGAAGCTTTCTTT.

V and J are TRBV25-1 and TRBJ2-2; 9 nucleotides line up with TRBD1. CDR3 size: 16 residues. With V trimmed by 3 bases and J by 1 base, 3 bases remained unmatched. Per germline, CDR1 MGHDK and CDR2 SYGVNS. CDR3 loop: CASSDTGQGNTGELFF. CDR3 DNA sequence: TGTGCCAGCAGTGATACGGGACAGGGGAACACCGGGGAGCTGTTTTTT.

The chain couples TRBV27 to TRBJ1-2; 7 bases map to TRBD1. The CDR3 loop spans 14 amino acids. Per the germline V gene, CDR1 is MNHEY and CDR2 is SMNVEV (reference sequence). The junction had 2 bases not matched to a gene; V was cut back by 2 bases and J by 2 bases. CDR3 sequence: CASSLRGQNYGYTF. CDR3 in DNA: TGTGCCAGCAGTTTAAGGGGGCAAAACTATGGCTACACCTTC.